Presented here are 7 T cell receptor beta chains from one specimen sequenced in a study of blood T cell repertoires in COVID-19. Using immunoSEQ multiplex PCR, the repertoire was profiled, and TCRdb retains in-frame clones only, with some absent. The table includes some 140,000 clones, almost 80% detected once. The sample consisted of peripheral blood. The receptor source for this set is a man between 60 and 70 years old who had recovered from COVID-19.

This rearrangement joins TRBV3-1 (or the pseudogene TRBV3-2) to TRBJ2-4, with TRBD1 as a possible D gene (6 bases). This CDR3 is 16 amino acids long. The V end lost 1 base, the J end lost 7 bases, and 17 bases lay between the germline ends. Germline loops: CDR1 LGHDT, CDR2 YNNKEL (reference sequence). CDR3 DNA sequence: TGTGCCAGCAGCCAAGCGGCCAGGGGAGTTACTAACATTCAGTACTTC. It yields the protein CASSQAARGVTNIQYF.

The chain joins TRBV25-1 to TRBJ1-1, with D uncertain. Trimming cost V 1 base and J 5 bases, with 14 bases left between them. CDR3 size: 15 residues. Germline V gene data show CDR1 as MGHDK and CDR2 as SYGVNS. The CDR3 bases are TGTGCCAGCAGTGAATTAGCGGCGGGAAGGACTGAAGCTTTCTTT. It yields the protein CASSELAAGRTEAFF.

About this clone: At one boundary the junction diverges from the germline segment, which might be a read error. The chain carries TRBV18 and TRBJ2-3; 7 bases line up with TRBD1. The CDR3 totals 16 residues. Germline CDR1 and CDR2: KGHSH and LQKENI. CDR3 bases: TGTGCCAGCTCACTTCTGACAGGGAAAAACACAGATACGCGGTATTTT. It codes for CASSLLTGKNTDTRYF.

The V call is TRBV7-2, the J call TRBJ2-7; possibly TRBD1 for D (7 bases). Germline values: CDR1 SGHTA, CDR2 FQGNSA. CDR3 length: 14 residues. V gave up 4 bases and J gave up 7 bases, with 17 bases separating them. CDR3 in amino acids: CASSSDRVAGEQYF. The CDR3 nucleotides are TGTGCCAGCAGCTCCGACAGGGTCGCGGGAGAGCAGTACTTC. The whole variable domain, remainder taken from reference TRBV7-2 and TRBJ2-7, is GAGVSQSPSNKVTEKGKDVELRCDPISGHTALYWYRQSLGQGLEFLIYFQGNSAPDKSGLPSDRFSAERTGGSVSTLTIQRTQQEDSAVYLCASSSDRVAGEQYFGPGTRLTVT.

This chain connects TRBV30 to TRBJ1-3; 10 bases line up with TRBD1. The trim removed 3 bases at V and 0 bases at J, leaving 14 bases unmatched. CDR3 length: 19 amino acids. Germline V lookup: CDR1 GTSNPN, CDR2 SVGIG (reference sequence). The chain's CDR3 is CAWRNNPRTGGVSGNTIYF. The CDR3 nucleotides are TGTGCCTGGAGAAACAACCCTCGGACAGGGGGGGTCTCTGGAAACACCATATATTTT.

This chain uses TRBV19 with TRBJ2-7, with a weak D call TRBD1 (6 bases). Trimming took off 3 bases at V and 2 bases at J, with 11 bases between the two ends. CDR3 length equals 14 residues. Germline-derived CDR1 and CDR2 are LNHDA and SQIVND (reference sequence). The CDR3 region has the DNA TGTGCCAGTAGTATCGAGAAGGGGGCCTACGAGCAGTACTTC. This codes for CASSIEKGAYEQYF.

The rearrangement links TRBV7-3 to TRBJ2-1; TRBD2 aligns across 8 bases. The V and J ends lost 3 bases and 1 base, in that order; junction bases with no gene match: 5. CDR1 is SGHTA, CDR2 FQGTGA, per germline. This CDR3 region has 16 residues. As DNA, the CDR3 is TGTGCCAGCAGCTTTTCGGCGGGAGGTTCCTACAATGAGCAGTTCTTC. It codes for CASSFSAGGSYNEQFF.